This T cell receptor beta chain was sequenced for a study of cytomegalovirus exposure and HLA in healthy donors. Findings and caveats of the study: The records held CMV serostatus as the only immune exposure information. A link between a missense DCLRE1C variant and TCR beta V- and J-gene trimming emerged from a later analysis.

In the case of this clone: Its antigen is as yet unknown.

Amplification used 60 Vbeta primers and 13 Jbeta primers. Generated by immunoSEQ multiplex PCR, the TCRdb table keeps only in-frame clones and is missing some. There are under 85,000 clones in the sample; 78% occur only once, and approximately 1.6% lies in the top ten. The source material was PBMCs. This clonotype was sampled from a man aged 35-49 years in good health and CMV-seronegative.

CDR3: CASSQSQGHSQYF. The CDR3 coding sequence is TGTGCCAGCAGCCAATCACAGGGTCACAGTCAGTACTTC. The gene calls are TRBV16 and TRBJ2-4, with D possibly matching TRBD1 (6 bases). This CDR3 is 13 amino acids long. Per germline, CDR1 KGHSY and CDR2 FQNENV. Trimming pared 0 bases from V and 12 bases from J, leaving 12 bases between.